A single sample gave rise to the 20 T cell receptor beta chains below, sequenced in a study of breast tumors, draining lymph nodes, adjacent tissues. TCRdb analysed the multiplex PCR reads with MiXCR anew, one entry per CDR3 protein. The repertoire includes fewer than 250,000 distinct CDR3 sequences, 32% of them detected once, and approximately 1.4% sits in the top ten. Samples came from axillary lymph nodes draining the breast cancer. The sequencing input was axillary lymph node tissue. The source of these receptors is a female donor with breast cancer. Some clones in this sample may be carry-over from other donors' samples.

This clonotype was detected ten times or more. J is TRBJ2-5 and V is TRBV19, with D tentatively TRBD2 (5 bases). Trimming took 4 bases from V and 6 from J, leaving 12 bases between them. From germline, CDR1 is LNHDA and CDR2 SQIVND (reference sequence). The CDR3 runs 13 residues. CDR3 nucleotides: TGTGCCAGTAGTAACGGGGTCACGAAGACCCAGTACTTC. Protein: CASSNGVTKTQYF.

Points on this clonotype: The junction does not match germline at one end; this may be a read error. The chain joins TRBV6-6 to TRBJ2-3; D is uncertain. From germline, CDR1 is MNHNY and CDR2 SVGAGI (reference sequence). This CDR3 spans 16 amino acids. CDR3 in amino acids: CATSDLRFARTDTQYF. CDR3 bases: TGTGCCACCAGTGACCTCCGATTCGCGCGCACAGATACGCAGTATTTT.

This clonotype was found once. One end of the junction varies from germline; a read error may be responsible. This chain joins TRBV4-1 and TRBJ1-3; D possibly corresponds to TRBD1 (5 bases). Per the germline V gene, CDR1 is MGHRA and CDR2 is YSYEKL. CDR3 length equals 15 residues. The CDR3 nucleotides are TGCGCCAGCAGCCAAGACGGGACTAGCGGAAGCACCATATATTTT. It translates to CASSQDGTSGSTIYF.

J is TRBJ2-3 and V is TRBV20-1, with D perhaps matching TRBD2 (5 bases). Trimming shortened V by 3 bases and J by 11 bases, and 12 bases separated the two germline ends. The germline CDR1 and CDR2 sequences are DFQATT and SNEGSKA (reference sequence). CDR3 length equals 11 residues. CDR3 amino acids: CSASGADEQYF. DNA for the CDR3: TGCAGTGCTAGCGGAGCGGATGAGCAGTATTTT.

The chain is built from TRBV4-1 and TRBJ1-1; D unresolved. V lost 0 bases and J lost 0, with 8 bases in between. The V gene's germline CDR1 is MGHRA and CDR2 YSYEKL. The CDR3 length is 15 residues. The CDR3 is CASSQEPGMNTEAFF. CDR3 nucleotide sequence: TGCGCCAGCAGCCAAGAACCGGGGATGAACACTGAAGCTTTCTTT.

There are many counts of this clonotype. In nucleotides, the CDR3 is TGTGCCAGCAGTCCCCAACACCCCGGACAGGCGACCTACGAGCAGTACTTC. Translating gives CASSPQHPGQATYEQYF. The rearrangement uses TRBV27 and TRBJ2-7, with 7 bases aligning to TRBD1. The germline CDR1 and CDR2 sequences are MNHEY and SMNVEV (reference sequence). Germline trimming cut 5 bases from V and 2 bases from J; bases unmatched to any gene: 15. The CDR3 extends over 17 amino acids.

This clonotype was seen once. This chain uses TRBV19 with TRBJ1-1; tentatively, D is TRBD1 (5 bases). This CDR3 has 12 amino acids. Germline CDR1 reads LNHDA; CDR2 reads SQIVND (reference sequence). V was clipped by 3 bases and J by 7 bases, with 9 bases between them. The CDR3 region is CASSMGLSEAFF. For the CDR3, the DNA is TGTGCCAGTAGTATGGGGCTCAGTGAAGCTTTCTTT.

This clonotype was recorded many times. V and J are TRBV7-7 and TRBJ2-5; TRBD2 matches 11 bases. CDR3 length: 20 residues. V dropped 5 bases and J dropped 0; count of bases not matched to a gene: 17. Germline CDR1 is SSHAT and CDR2 is FNYEAQ (reference sequence). Here the CDR3 reads CASSPGPPRTSGFDQETQYF. Written as DNA, the CDR3 is TGTGCCAGCAGCCCTGGCCCCCCTCGGACTAGCGGGTTCGACCAAGAGACCCAGTACTTC.

The table lists this clonotype with many counts. This rearrangement joins TRBV28 to TRBJ2-7; the D gene is possibly TRBD1 (6 bases). The CDR3 sequence is 15 residues long. Germline V gene lookup returns CDR1 MDHEN and CDR2 SYDVKM. Trimming pared 3 bases from V and 3 bases from J, leaving 15 bases between. CDR3 protein: CASSFPDSQNYEQYF. CDR3 nucleotide sequence: TGTGCCAGCAGTTTCCCGGACAGCCAGAACTACGAGCAGTACTTC.

The V gene is TRBV9, the J gene TRBJ1-3; D unclear. Trimming took off 3 bases at V and 6 bases at J, with 19 bases between the two ends. The CDR3 runs to 16 residues. CDR1 is SGDLS, CDR2 YYNGEE, per germline. The CDR3 loop reads CASSAAGIRFANTIYF. Here the CDR3 DNA reads TGTGCCAGCAGCGCAGCGGGGATTCGTTTCGCAAACACCATATATTTT.

In this sample, this clonotype turned up a few times. With a much larger clone just one base away, this may be a read error. This chain joins TRBV6-5 and TRBJ1-2; D remains ambiguous. Per the germline V gene, CDR1 is MNHEY and CDR2 is SVGAGI. The CDR3 loop spans 12 amino acids. The germline V and J ends were trimmed by 5 bases and 8 bases, with 12 bases remaining between them. CDR3 nucleotide sequence: TGTGCCAGCAGTCTCGAGGGTCGAGGCTACACCTTC. Translating it yields CASSLEGRGYTF.

This chain links TRBV11-2 with TRBJ2-4; 9 bases are a match to TRBD1. V was pared by 0 bases and J by 9 bases, with 6 bases of the junction left unmatched. The CDR3 length is 15 residues. The germline V gene encodes CDR1 SGHAT and CDR2 FQNNGV. CDR3 sequence reads: CASSLDRDRDGIQYF. The CDR3 DNA is TGTGCCAGCAGCTTAGATCGGGACAGGGATGGCATTCAGTACTTC.

Concerning this clonotype itself: Since a much larger clone is just one base distant, this may be a read error. The chain joins TRBV5-4 to TRBJ2-1, with a tentative D call TRBD2 (5 bases). The germline V gene has CDR1 SGHNT and CDR2 YYREEE (reference sequence). The CDR3 contains 15 residues. Deletions cut 3 bases from V and 5 bases from J, with 15 bases between. The CDR3 DNA follows: TGTGCCAGCAGCTCAATCAACGGGAAACACAATGAGCAGTTCTTC. Protein product: CASSSINGKHNEQFF.

V usage is TRBV3-1 and J usage is TRBJ2-1; 12 positions agree with TRBD2. CDR1 and CDR2 (germline): LGHDT, YNNKEL (reference sequence). The CDR3 totals 15 residues. The V segment lost 4 bases and the J segment 8 bases; nucleotides outside the gene matches: 6. The CDR3 nucleotides are TGTGCCAGCAGCCTCAGGACTAGCGGGACCTATGAGCAGTTCTTC. This translates into CASSLRTSGTYEQFF.

There are many counts of this clonotype. V usage is TRBV6-1 and J usage is TRBJ1-2; D is unresolved. CDR1 MNHNS and CDR2 SASEGT come from the germline V gene. This CDR3 is 14 amino acids long. V lost 9 bases to trimming and J lost 3 bases, with 17 bases between them. The CDR3 spells CASTSVGFHYGYTF. DNA for the CDR3: TGTGCCAGTACTTCTGTGGGGTTTCACTATGGCTACACCTTC.

This clonotype occurred a few times. Given a much more abundant clone one base away, this may be a read error. The CDR3 here is CATGGPAANTGELFF. CDR3 in DNA: TGTGCCACCGGTGGTCCAGCGGCGAACACCGGGGAGCTGTTTTTT. The genes are TRBV24-1 and TRBJ2-2, with D possibly matching TRBD2 (5 bases). This CDR3 comprises 15 residues. Trimming pared 9 bases from V and 0 bases from J, leaving 13 bases between. Germline V lookup: CDR1 KGHDR, CDR2 SFDVKD.

Concerning this clonotype: No conserved phenylalanine or tryptophan is present at the end of the CDR3, so a read error is the likely explanation. The J gene is TRBJ1-2, the V gene TRBV28; D is uncertain. This CDR3 has 12 amino acids. V was cut by 5 bases and J by 4 bases, with 8 bases left in between. CDR1 MDHEN and CDR2 SYDVKM come from the germline V gene. The CDR3 region has the DNA TGTGCCAGCAGTGTGGCCATCTATGGCTACACCCTC. Its translation is CASSVAIYGYTL.

This clonotype was seen at least ten times. The rearrangement links TRBV4-2 to TRBJ2-5; D is possibly TRBD1 (6 bases). This CDR3 is built from 15 residues. From germline, CDR1 is LGHNA and CDR2 YNFKEQ. The V end lost 3 bases, the J end lost 4 bases, and 15 bases lay between the germline ends. Here the CDR3 DNA reads TGTGCCAGCAGCCAGGGTCACAGGGATGGAGAGACCCAGTACTTC. This gives the protein CASSQGHRDGETQYF.

The chain is built from TRBV7-2 and TRBJ2-5; D unclear. In germline, CDR1 is SGHTA, CDR2 FQGNSA. V lost 5 bases, J lost 9 bases, and 19 bases lay in between. This CDR3 is built from 14 residues. CDR3 loop: CASSKVAFNQPQYF. In DNA, the CDR3 is TGTGCCAGCAGCAAGGTGGCCTTCAATCAGCCCCAGTACTTC.

This clonotype was seen many times. The CDR3 loop is CASSRDVYQPQHF. CDR3 nucleotide sequence: TGTGCCAGCTCCCGGGACGTCTATCAGCCCCAGCATTTT. V is TRBV12-3 or TRBV12-4 and J is TRBJ1-5; D perhaps matches TRBD1 (5 bases). The CDR3 runs to 13 residues. V lost 8 bases to trimming and J lost 5 bases, with 13 bases between them.